This T cell receptor beta chain stems from a study of T cell responses to AZD1222 COVID-19 vaccine. The study's findings and limits: The study found vaccine-associated CD4 TCRs spanning spike, dominant at 160-218 and 743-854. The breadth and depth of Spike-specific TCRs increased once two AZD1222 doses had been given.

Trimming took 6 bases from V and 6 from J; bases not matched to a gene: 4. There are 15 residues in the CDR3. Looked up from germline, CDR1 is MNHEY and CDR2 is SVGAGI. Remarks on this clone: Its specificity is not known.

TCRdb's table, derived via immunoSEQ multiplex PCR, lists solely in-frame clones and lacks some. The sample includes fewer than 110,000 clones, about 87% seen only once; the top ten take about a tenth. The receptor comes from an adult who received the AZD1222 COVID-19 vaccine. The chain recombines TRBV6-5 with TRBJ2-2; 13 nucleotides agree with TRBD2. The material was peripheral blood, obtained 28 days after the second AZD1222 dose. DNA of the CDR3: TGTGCCAGCAGGAAACTAGCGGGGGGGCCCGGGGAGCTGTTTTTT. It is translated as CASRKLAGGPGELFF.